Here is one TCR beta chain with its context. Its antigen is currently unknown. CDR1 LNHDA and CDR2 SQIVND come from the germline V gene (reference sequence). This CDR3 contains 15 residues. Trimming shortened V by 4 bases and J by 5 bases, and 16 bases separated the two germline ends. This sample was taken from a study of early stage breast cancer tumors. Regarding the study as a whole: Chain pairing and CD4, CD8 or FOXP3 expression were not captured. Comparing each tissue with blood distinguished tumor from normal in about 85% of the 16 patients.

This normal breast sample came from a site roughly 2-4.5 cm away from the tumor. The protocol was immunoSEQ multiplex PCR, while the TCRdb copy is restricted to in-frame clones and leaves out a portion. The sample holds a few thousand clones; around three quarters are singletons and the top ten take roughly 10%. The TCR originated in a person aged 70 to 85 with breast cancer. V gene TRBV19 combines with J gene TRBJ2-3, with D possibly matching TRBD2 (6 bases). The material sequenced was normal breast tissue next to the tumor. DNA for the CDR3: TGTGCCAGTAGTAGCTTCTTTTCCGGGGGAGATACGCAGTATTTT. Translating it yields CASSSFFSGGDTQYF.